This TCR beta chain was profiled in a study of blood T cell repertoires in COVID-19. Adults between roughly 18 and 90 years of age took part from 24 US areas. In assigning cohorts, the study relied on participant-reported clinical history. Symptom resolution, clearance, or two negative PCRs marked donors in Cohort 3 as recovered. Original processing methods: Amplifying reference gene primers gave estimates of nucleated cell counts. TCRdb's table, derived via immunoSEQ multiplex PCR, lists solely in-frame clones and lacks some. D and trimming were read from the DNA, whereas the V and J calls and clone size are those reported in that table. Of 250,000 to 350,000 clones in the sample, 80% to 90% were seen once. CDR1 is KGHDR and CDR2 is SFDVKD in the germline V gene. Between the trimmed V and J ends, which lost 5 bases and 3 bases, there was a span of 21 bases. The CDR3 loop spans 17 amino acids.

The receptor was isolated from a woman between 18 and 29 years old who had recovered from COVID-19. J is TRBJ1-2 and V is TRBV24-1; a possible D gene is TRBD1 (5 bases). Sequencing was done on a sample of PBMCs or T cells enriched from blood (not recorded which). Here the CDR3 reads CATSGSGLPGGDYGYTF. The CDR3 DNA follows: TGTGCCACCAGTGGATCGGGACTGCCCGGGGGGGACTATGGCTACACCTTC.